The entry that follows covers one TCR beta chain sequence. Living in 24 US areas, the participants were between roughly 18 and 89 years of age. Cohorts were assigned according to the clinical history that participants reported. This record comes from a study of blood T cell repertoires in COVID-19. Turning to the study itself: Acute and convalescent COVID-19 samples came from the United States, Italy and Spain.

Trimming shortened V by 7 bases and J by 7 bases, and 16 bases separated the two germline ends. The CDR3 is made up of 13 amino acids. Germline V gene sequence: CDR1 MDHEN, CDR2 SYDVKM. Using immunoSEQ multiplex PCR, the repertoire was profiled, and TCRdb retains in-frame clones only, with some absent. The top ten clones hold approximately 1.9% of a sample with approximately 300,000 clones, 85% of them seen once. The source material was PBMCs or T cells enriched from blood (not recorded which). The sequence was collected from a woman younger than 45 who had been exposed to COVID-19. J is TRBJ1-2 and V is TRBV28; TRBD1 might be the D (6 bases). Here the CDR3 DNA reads TGTGCCAGCAACTTCGCGAGGGGGTCTGGCTACACCTTC. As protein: CASNFARGSGYTF.